This is a list of T cell receptor beta chains from one sample in a study of blood T cell repertoires in COVID-19. Assay used: immunoSEQ multiplex PCR; TCRdb lists only in-frame clones, some missing. The sample has approximately 220,000 clones, 80% to 90% seen once. The sequenced sample was peripheral blood. Source of these receptors: a woman between 35 and 50 years old with active or convalescent COVID-19. The CDR3 runs from the conserved cysteine through the conserved F or W. The D gene is left open where the match is weak. Only part of the rows carry a size: once, few, many, or a class if the clone is expanded.

.	TRBJ2-1	TRBD2	13	TRBV10-3	CAITSGDYNEQFF	TGTGCCATCACGAGCGGGGATTACAATGAGCAGTTCTTC
.	TRBJ2-5	.	16	TRBV30	CAWNRGGGQGIETQYF	TGTGCCTGGAACCGCGGGGGGGGACAGGGGATAGAGACCCAGTACTTC
.	TRBJ1-2	TRBD1	12	TRBV29-1	CSVDTGGYGYTF	TGCAGCGTTGACACAGGGGGCTATGGCTACACCTTC
.	TRBJ2-3	TRBD2	16	TRBV28	CASSSASGPIRDTQYF	TGTGCCAGCAGTTCCGCTAGCGGGCCCATTAGGGATACGCAGTATTTT
few	TRBJ1-3	.	17	TRBV2	CASTDRGTAFSGNTIYF	TGTGCCAGCACCGATAGGGGGACGGCTTTCTCTGGAAACACCATATATTTT
.	TRBJ2-7	TRBD1	15	TRBV6-5	CASSPSWDSAYEQYF	TGTGCCAGCAGCCCCTCCTGGGACAGCGCCTACGAGCAGTACTTC
.	TRBJ2-1	TRBD2	15	TRBV5-1	CASSPGGGEDNEQFF	TGCGCCAGCAGCCCGGGAGGGGGAGAGGACAATGAGCAGTTCTTC
.	TRBJ2-5	TRBD2	15	TRBV7-3	CASSLGGRAGETQYF	TGTGCCAGCAGCTTAGGCGGGAGGGCCGGGGAGACCCAGTACTTC
.	TRBJ2-3	.	13	TRBV3-1/TRBV3-2	CASSHRGTDTQYF	TGTGCCAGCAGCCACCGAGGCACAGATACGCAGTATTTT
few	TRBJ2-7	TRBD2	14	TRBV7-8	CASSLGPSGYEQYF	TGTGCCAGCAGCTTAGGTCCTAGCGGCTACGAGCAGTACTTC
few	TRBJ2-5	TRBD2	15	TRBV7-8	CASSRLAGSQETQYF	TGTGCCAGCAGCCGACTAGCGGGGAGCCAAGAGACCCAGTACTTC
few	TRBJ2-1	.	12	TRBV5-1	CASSSTGYEQFF	TGCGCCAGCAGCTCGACGGGATATGAGCAGTTCTTC
.	TRBJ2-3	TRBD2	15	TRBV20-1	CSASWGGDLTDTQYF	TGCAGTGCTAGTTGGGGGGGGGACCTCACAGATACGCAGTATTTT
.	TRBJ1-1	.	14	TRBV19	CASSNPRGADEAFF	TGTGCCAGTAGTAACCCCCGGGGGGCCGATGAAGCTTTCTTT
.	TRBJ2-1	TRBD2	17	TRBV24-1	CATSDFRAGGFNNEQFF	TGTGCCACCAGTGATTTTCGAGCGGGAGGTTTCAACAATGAGCAGTTCTTC
.	TRBJ1-2	TRBD1	12	TRBV19	CASTDRGYGYTF	TGTGCCAGCACCGACAGGGGCTATGGCTACACCTTC
.	TRBJ2-7	.	13	TRBV5-4	CASSLTGSYEQYF	TGTGCCAGCAGCCTGACAGGTTCCTACGAGCAGTACTTC
.	TRBJ2-3	TRBD2	17	TRBV7-6	CASSRVYGTRGTDTQYF	TGTGCCAGCAGTCGGGTGTATGGGACTAGGGGCACAGATACGCAGTATTTT
.	TRBJ1-5	.	14	TRBV6-5	CASSYGQEGQPQHF	TGTGCCAGCAGTTATGGCCAGGAAGGCCAGCCCCAGCATTTT
.	TRBJ2-5	TRBD2	14	TRBV7-9	CASSFAGGQETQYF	TGTGCCAGCAGCTTTGCGGGAGGCCAAGAGACCCAGTACTTC
.	TRBJ1-3	.	14	TRBV27	CASSPGLSGNTIYF	TGTGCCAGCTCCCCGGGACTTTCTGGAAACACCATATATTTT
.	TRBJ2-7	TRBD2	17	TRBV7-8	CASARFGAAGGGNEQYF	TGTGCCAGCGCGCGGTTTGGGGCTGCGGGAGGGGGCAACGAGCAGTACTTC
.	TRBJ1-3	.	13	TRBV9	CASSAGDGNTIYF	TGTGCCAGCAGCGCCGGGGATGGAAACACCATATATTTT
.	TRBJ2-7	TRBD2	15	TRBV6-5	CASMTSGRDGYEQYF	TGTGCCAGCATGACTAGCGGGAGGGACGGATACGAGCAGTACTTC
.	TRBJ2-1	.	16	TRBV9	CASSVAGDYLYNEQFF	TGTGCCAGCAGCGTAGCGGGTGACTACCTCTACAATGAGCAGTTCTTC
.	TRBJ1-4	.	16	TRBV5-5	CASSLATKLRGEKLFF	TGTGCCAGCAGCTTGGCCACGAAGCTGCGGGGTGAAAAACTGTTTTTT
.	TRBJ1-1	.	13	TRBV19	CASSWGSHTEAFF	TGTGCCAGTAGTTGGGGCAGCCACACTGAAGCTTTCTTT
few	TRBJ1-6	.	14	TRBV27	CASSSLQGIAPLHF	TGTGCCAGCAGTTCCCTACAGGGTATTGCACCCCTCCACTTT
few	TRBJ1-4	TRBD1	14	TRBV18	CASSRGQGIEKLFF	TGTGCCAGCTCCCGGGGACAGGGAATTGAAAAACTGTTTTTT
.	TRBJ1-1	TRBD1	14	TRBV29-1	CSVPGTAFNSEAFF	TGCAGCGTCCCAGGGACAGCCTTTAATTCCGAAGCTTTCTTT
.	TRBJ2-1	TRBD2	18	TRBV7-2	CASFLATGLAGRSDEQFF	TGTGCCAGCTTCCTGGCAACGGGACTAGCGGGGAGATCCGATGAGCAGTTCTTC
.	TRBJ1-1	TRBD1	16	TRBV5-3	CARSFRDSARGTEAFF	TGTGCCAGAAGCTTCCGGGACAGCGCGCGGGGAACTGAAGCTTTCTTT
.	TRBJ1-6	TRBD1	15	TRBV6-5	CASSYPGQGNSPLHF	TGTGCCAGCAGTTACCCGGGACAGGGGAATTCACCCCTCCACTTT
.	TRBJ2-7	TRBD2	15	TRBV13	CASRGLAGGSYEQYF	TGTGCCAGCCGTGGCTTAGCGGGAGGCTCCTACGAGCAGTACTTC
.	TRBJ1-4	.	16	TRBV5-4	CASSLVREWGNEKLFF	TGTGCCAGCAGCTTGGTTAGGGAGTGGGGTAATGAAAAACTGTTTTTT
once	TRBJ1-3	TRBD1	11	TRBV6-5	CASIRGDTIYF	TGTGCCAGCATCAGGGGGGACACCATATATTTT
once	TRBJ1-6	.	14	TRBV11-2	CASSRSSYNSPLHF	TGTGCCAGCAGCCGGAGCTCCTATAATTCACCCCTCCACTTT
once	TRBJ1-2	TRBD1	14	TRBV3-1/TRBV3-2	CASSQDTRGQGYTF	TGTGCCAGCAGCCAAGATACCAGGGGGCAGGGCTACACCTTC
.	TRBJ1-1	.	19	TRBV3-1/TRBV3-2	CASSQSSLWVQGINTEAFF	TGTGCCAGCAGCCAATCAAGCCTATGGGTACAGGGTATTAACACTGAAGCTTTCTTT
.	TRBJ1-1	.	12	TRBV11-2	CASSLWQTEAFF	TGTGCCAGCAGCTTATGGCAGACTGAAGCTTTCTTT
.	TRBJ1-1	.	15	TRBV4-3	CASSQERAGLGEAFF	TGCGCCAGCAGCCAAGAAAGAGCGGGGCTGGGTGAAGCTTTCTTT
.	TRBJ1-5	.	14	TRBV5-5	CASSLGVTNQPQHF	TGTGCCAGCAGCTTAGGGGTCACCAATCAGCCCCAGCATTTT
.	TRBJ2-1	.	12	TRBV9	CASSVGSGSQFF	TGTGCCAGCAGCGTAGGTTCGGGAAGCCAGTTCTTC
.	TRBJ1-4	.	16	TRBV28	CASSPGGRSTNEKLFF	TGTGCCAGCAGTCCCGGGGGACGTTCGACTAATGAAAAACTGTTTTTT
.	TRBJ2-5	.	12	TRBV2	CASSEIEETQYF	TGTGCCAGCAGTGAAATAGAAGAGACCCAGTACTTC
.	TRBJ2-1	TRBD2	17	TRBV19	CASSNGLAGPPYNEQFF	TGTGCCAGTAGCAACGGACTAGCGGGTCCCCCCTACAATGAGCAGTTCTTC
.	TRBJ1-1	TRBD1	13	TRBV7-3	CASSYRGGTEAFF	TGTGCCAGCAGCTACAGGGGGGGCACTGAAGCTTTCTTT
.	TRBJ1-1	.	13	TRBV7-9	CASSLQGYTEAFF	TGTGCCAGCAGCTTACAGGGGTACACTGAAGCTTTCTTT
few	TRBJ1-4	.	14	TRBV5-1	CASSPTGLNEKLFF	TGCGCCAGCAGCCCGACAGGACTTAATGAAAAACTGTTTTTT